These 8 T cell receptor beta chains came from one sample sequenced in a study of blood T cells in healthy people across ages. A J-beta primer mix and a sample-barcoded 5' primer were used in a second PCR of about 7 to 12 cycles. Using its own MiXCR run on the 5' RACE reads, TCRdb lists one record per CDR3 protein. The table lists about a million distinct CDR3 sequences, roughly 50% of them singletons. What was sequenced was blood. The origin of the receptors is a woman in her sixties in good health.

This clonotype turned up a few times. The chain links TRBV4-1 to TRBJ1-3, with D uncertain. Trimming cost V 7 bases and J 4 bases, with 17 bases left between them. This CDR3 contains 15 residues. Germline V CDR1 and CDR2: MGHRA, YSYEKL. CDR3 nucleotides: TGCGCCAGCACCCCAGGTCCGGTGAGGGGAAACACCATATATTTT. Protein: CASTPGPVRGNTIYF.

The CDR3 is CASSLTALQCQPQHF. The CDR3 DNA is TGTGCCAGCAGTTTAACGGCACTTCAGTGTCAGCCCCAGCATTTT. This rearrangement joins TRBV28 to TRBJ1-5; D not certain. Germline V gene lookup returns CDR1 MDHEN and CDR2 SYDVKM. V dropped 2 bases and J dropped 6 bases, with 14 bases sitting between them. There are 15 residues in the CDR3.

The chain is built from TRBV4-1 and TRBJ2-1; perhaps TRBD2 as D (5 bases). V shed 4 bases and J shed 3 bases, with 13 bases lying between them. The CDR3 is made up of 15 amino acids. Germline V lookup: CDR1 MGHRA, CDR2 YSYEKL. The CDR3 nucleotides read TGCGCCAGCAGCCCGGGGAAGATCTTCTACAATGAGCAGTTCTTC. Its translation is CASSPGKIFYNEQFF.

This chain links TRBV20-1 with TRBJ2-5; D gene uncertain. The end of the DNA aligns better with TRBJ2-7, so the J call may be wrong. CDR3 size: 12 residues. Germline-derived CDR1 and CDR2 are DFQATT and SNEGSKA (reference sequence). The CDR3, as DNA: TGCAGTGCTCCCTCACACACCTTCGAGCAGTACTTC. It encodes CSAPSHTFEQYF.

The CDR3 loop reads CASSKGTSGSDTQYF. For the CDR3, the DNA is TGTGCCAGCAGTAAGGGGACTAGCGGATCAGATACGCAGTATTTT. The V and J genes are TRBV27 and TRBJ2-3; 11 nucleotides match TRBD2. The CDR3 is 15 residues long. CDR1 and CDR2 from the germline V gene are MNHEY and SMNVEV (reference sequence). The V and J ends lost 5 bases and 4 bases, in that order; junction bases with no gene match: 5.

V is TRBV24-1 and J is TRBJ2-1, with 9 bases matching TRBD1. In germline, CDR1 is KGHDR, CDR2 SFDVKD. V lost 8 bases and J lost 6; bases outside the gene matches: 7. There are 14 residues in the CDR3. DNA of the CDR3: TGTGCCACCAAGGGGACAGGGACGGCCAATGAGCAGTTCTTC. Amino acid sequence: CATKGTGTANEQFF.

This clonotype was observed many times. This sequence joins TRBV7-2 and TRBJ2-1; no clear D gene. The germline V gene has CDR1 SGHTA and CDR2 FQGNSA. Deletions cut 5 bases from V and 8 bases from J, with 22 bases between. The CDR3 has 16 residues. In DNA, the CDR3 is TGTGCCAGCAGCGAGAAAGTAAGCGACCGTAGCTATGAGCAGTTCTTC. This translates into CASSEKVSDRSYEQFF.

This clonotype was observed a few times. J is TRBJ2-7 and V is TRBV5-1, with 8 nucleotides matching TRBD2. V lost 1 base and J lost 0; bases outside the gene matches: 9. The germline gives CDR1 SGHRS, CDR2 YFSETQ. The CDR3 consists of 17 residues. The CDR3 DNA sequence: TGCGCCAGCAGCTTGAATGGCGGGAGGTCAGGCTCCTACGAGCAGTACTTC. Its protein is CASSLNGGRSGSYEQYF.